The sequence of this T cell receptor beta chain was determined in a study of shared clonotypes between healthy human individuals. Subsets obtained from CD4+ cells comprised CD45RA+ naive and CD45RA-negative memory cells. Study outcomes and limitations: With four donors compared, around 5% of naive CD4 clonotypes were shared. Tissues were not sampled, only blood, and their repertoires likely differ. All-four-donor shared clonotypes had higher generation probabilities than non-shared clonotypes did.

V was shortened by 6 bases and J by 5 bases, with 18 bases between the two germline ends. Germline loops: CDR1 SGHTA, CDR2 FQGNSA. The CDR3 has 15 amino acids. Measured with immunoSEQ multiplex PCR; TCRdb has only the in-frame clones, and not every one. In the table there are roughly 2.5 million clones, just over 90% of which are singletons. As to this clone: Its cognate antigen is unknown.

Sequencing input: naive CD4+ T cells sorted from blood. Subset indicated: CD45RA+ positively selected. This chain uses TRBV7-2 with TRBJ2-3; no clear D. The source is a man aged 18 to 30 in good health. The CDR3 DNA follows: TGTGCCAGCAGTCAAGGGCGACCAATGGAAGATACGCAGTATTTT. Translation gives CASSQGRPMEDTQYF.